This entry features one T cell receptor (beta chain) sequence. Antigen unknown. The data were taken from a study of T-cell memory formation after mild COVID-19. Overall study findings and caveats: Second-wave clones peaking on day 37 lacked confirmed SARS-CoV-2 specificity.

TCR alpha and TCR beta cDNA libraries carrying sample barcodes and UMIs came from 5'RACE with constant-segment primers. Each CDR3 protein gets one entry after TCRdb re-called the 5' RACE reads with MiXCR. The sample contains over 300,000 distinct CDR3 sequences, around a fifth of which appear only once. CDR3 length: 15 residues. The ends lost 3 bases at V and 5 bases at J; junction bases unmatched: 6. Germline CDR1 reads SGHTA; CDR2 reads FQGTGA. V gene TRBV7-3 combines with J gene TRBJ2-1, with TRBD1 matching 8 bases. Sample: PBMCs or a T cell subset sorted from them (not recorded which). This sequence was found in a man younger than 35 who had mild COVID-19 (a few samples of this study predate the infection). Cell type and time point are not known. CDR3 region: CASSFTATGDNEQFF. The CDR3 DNA follows: TGTGCCAGCAGCTTTACAGCGACAGGGGACAATGAGCAGTTCTTC.